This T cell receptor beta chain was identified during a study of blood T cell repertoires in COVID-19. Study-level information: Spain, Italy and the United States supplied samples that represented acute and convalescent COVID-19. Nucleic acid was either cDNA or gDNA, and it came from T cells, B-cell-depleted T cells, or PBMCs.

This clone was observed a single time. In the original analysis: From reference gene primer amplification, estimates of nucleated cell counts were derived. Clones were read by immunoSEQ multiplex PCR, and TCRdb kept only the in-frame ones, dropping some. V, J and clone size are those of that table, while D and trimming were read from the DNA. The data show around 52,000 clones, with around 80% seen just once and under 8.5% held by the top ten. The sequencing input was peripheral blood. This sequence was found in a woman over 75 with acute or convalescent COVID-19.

CDR3 DNA: TGTGCCAGAATACTTTTAAGGGGAGGGACAGGGAATTTGAATGAGCAGTTCTTC. As protein: CARILLRGGTGNLNEQFF. The chain is built from TRBV5-3 and TRBJ2-1; 9 positions agree with TRBD1. TRBV5-3 is classed as an ORF, of uncertain function. V shed 6 bases, J shed 7 bases, and the junction held 20 bases outside the gene matches. The CDR3 is made up of 18 amino acids.